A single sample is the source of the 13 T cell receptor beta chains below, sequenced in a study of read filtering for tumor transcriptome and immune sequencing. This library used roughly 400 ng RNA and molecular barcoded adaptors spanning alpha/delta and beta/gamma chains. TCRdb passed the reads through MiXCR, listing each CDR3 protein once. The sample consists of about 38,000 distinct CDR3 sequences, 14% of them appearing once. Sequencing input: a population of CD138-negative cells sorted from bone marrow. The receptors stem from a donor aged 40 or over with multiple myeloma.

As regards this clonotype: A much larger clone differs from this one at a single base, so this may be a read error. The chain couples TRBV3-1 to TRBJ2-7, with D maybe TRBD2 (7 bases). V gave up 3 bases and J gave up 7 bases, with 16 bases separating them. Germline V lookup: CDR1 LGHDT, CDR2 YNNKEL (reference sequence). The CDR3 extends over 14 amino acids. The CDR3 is CASSHNRGAREQYF. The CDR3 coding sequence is TGTGCCAGCAGCCACAATCGGGGGGCACGGGAGCAGTACTTC.

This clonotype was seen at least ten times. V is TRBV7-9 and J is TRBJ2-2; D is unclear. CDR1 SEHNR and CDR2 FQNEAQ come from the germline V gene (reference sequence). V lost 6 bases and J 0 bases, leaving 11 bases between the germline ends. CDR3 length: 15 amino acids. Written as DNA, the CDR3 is TGTGCCAGCAGAGGTGGTACAGCGAACACCGGGGAGCTGTTTTTT. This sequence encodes CASRGGTANTGELFF.

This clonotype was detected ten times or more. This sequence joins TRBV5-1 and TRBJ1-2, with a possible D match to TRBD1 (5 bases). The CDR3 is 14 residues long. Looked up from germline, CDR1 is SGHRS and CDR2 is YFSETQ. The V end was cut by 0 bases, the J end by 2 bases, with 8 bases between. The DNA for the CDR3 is TGCGCCAGCAGCTTGGAGTCAGGGAACTATGGCTACACCTTC. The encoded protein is CASSLESGNYGYTF.

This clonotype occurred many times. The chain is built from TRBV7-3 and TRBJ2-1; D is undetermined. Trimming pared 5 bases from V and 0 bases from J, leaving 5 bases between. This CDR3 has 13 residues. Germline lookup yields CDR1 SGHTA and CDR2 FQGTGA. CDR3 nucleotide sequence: TGTGCCAGCAGCGCGAGCTCCTACAATGAGCAGTTCTTC. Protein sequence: CASSASSYNEQFF.

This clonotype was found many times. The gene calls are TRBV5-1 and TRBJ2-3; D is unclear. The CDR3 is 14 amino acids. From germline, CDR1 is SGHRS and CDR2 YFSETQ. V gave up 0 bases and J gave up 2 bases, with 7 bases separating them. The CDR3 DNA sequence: TGCGCCAGCAGCTTGGTCGAATACACAGATACGCAGTATTTT. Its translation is CASSLVEYTDTQYF.

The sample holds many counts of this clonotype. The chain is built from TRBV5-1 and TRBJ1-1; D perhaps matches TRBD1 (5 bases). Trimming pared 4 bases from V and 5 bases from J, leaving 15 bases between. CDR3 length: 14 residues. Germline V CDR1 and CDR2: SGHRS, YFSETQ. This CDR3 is CASSQDGRGTEAFF. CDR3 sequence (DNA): TGCGCCAGCAGCCAAGACGGCCGGGGGACTGAAGCTTTCTTT. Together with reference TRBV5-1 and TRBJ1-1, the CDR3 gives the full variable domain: KAGVTQTPRYLIKTRGQQVTLSCSPISGHRSVSWYQQTPGQGLQFLFEYFSETQRNKGNFPGRFSGRQFSNSRSEMNVSTLELGDSALYLCASSQDGRGTEAFFGQGTRLTVV.

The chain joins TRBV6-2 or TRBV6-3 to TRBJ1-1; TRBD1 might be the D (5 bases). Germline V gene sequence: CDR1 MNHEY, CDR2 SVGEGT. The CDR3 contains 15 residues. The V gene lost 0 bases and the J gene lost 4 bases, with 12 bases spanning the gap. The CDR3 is CASSYSMGGGTEAFF. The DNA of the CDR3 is TGTGCCAGCAGTTACTCGATGGGGGGAGGCACTGAAGCTTTCTTT.

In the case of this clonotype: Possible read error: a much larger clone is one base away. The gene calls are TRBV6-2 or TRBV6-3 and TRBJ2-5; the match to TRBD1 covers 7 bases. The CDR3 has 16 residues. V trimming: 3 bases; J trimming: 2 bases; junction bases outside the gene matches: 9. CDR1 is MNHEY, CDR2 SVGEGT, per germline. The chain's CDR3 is CASSYGTAGEQETQYF. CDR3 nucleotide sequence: TGTGCCAGCAGTTATGGGACAGCTGGGGAGCAAGAGACCCAGTACTTC.

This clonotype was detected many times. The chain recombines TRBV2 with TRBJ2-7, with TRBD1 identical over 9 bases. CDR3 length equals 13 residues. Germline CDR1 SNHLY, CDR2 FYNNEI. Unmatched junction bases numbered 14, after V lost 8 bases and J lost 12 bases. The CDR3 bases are TGTGCCAGCCAAAGGGACAGGGATGGGAGTGGGTACTTC. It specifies CASQRDRDGSGYF.

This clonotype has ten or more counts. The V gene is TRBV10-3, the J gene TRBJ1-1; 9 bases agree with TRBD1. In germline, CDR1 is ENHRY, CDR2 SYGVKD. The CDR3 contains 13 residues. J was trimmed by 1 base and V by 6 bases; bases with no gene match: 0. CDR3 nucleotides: TGTGCCATCAGGGGACAGGGGAACACTGAAGCTTTCTTT. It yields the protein CAIRGQGNTEAFF.

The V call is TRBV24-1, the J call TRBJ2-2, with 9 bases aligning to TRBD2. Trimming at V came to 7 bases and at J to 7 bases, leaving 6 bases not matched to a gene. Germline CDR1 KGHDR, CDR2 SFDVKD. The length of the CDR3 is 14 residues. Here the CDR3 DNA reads TGTGCCACCAGGGCCGGGACTAGCATCGGGGAGCTGTTTTTT. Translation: CATRAGTSIGELFF.

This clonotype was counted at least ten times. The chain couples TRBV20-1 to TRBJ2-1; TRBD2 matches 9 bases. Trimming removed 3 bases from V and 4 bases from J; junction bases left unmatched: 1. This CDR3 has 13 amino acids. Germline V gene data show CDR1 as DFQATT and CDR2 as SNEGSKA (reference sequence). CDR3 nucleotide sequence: TGCAGTGCTAGGCGGGGGGGATACAATGAGCAGTTCTTC. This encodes CSARRGGYNEQFF.

The CDR3 sequence: CASSEGNPRQFF. The CDR3, as DNA: TGTGCCAGCAGCGAGGGGAACCCTAGGCAGTTCTTC. The chain recombines TRBV12-3 or TRBV12-4 with TRBJ2-1, with D perhaps assigned TRBD1 or TRBD2 (5 bases each). Deletions cut 6 bases from V and 12 bases from J, with 15 bases between. This CDR3 contains 12 residues.